Following are 30 T cell receptor beta chains from one sample sequenced in a study of T-cell memory formation after mild COVID-19. TCRdb re-called the 5' RACE reads through MiXCR, storing one row per CDR3 protein. The top ten hold around 23% of the sample, which has some 290,000 distinct CDR3 sequences, roughly 17% seen once. What was sequenced was PBMCs or a T cell subset sorted from them (not recorded which). The origin of the receptors is a man between 18 and 35 years old who had mild COVID-19 (a few samples of this study predate the infection). Cell type and time point are not known.

This chain links TRBV20-1 with TRBJ2-7, with 7 bases that match TRBD1. V gave up 6 bases and J gave up 5 bases; unmatched junction bases: 13. This CDR3 spans 14 amino acids. Germline-derived CDR1 and CDR2 are DFQATT and SNEGSKA (reference sequence). The CDR3 region is CSARDLTGTNEQYF. CDR3 coding DNA: TGCAGTGCCAGGGACCTGACAGGGACCAACGAGCAGTACTTC.

This clonotype was seen more than once but under ten times. The chain has TRBV7-9 and TRBJ1-1; D unclear. Germline lookup yields CDR1 SEHNR and CDR2 FQNEAQ (reference sequence). V was shortened by 5 bases and J by 5 bases, with 9 bases between the two germline ends. CDR3 length: 12 amino acids. CDR3 region: CASSQDLTEAFF. The CDR3 nucleotides read TGTGCCAGCAGCCAAGACCTTACTGAAGCTTTCTTT.

This clonotype came up a few times. This chain links TRBV19 with TRBJ1-2, with D perhaps TRBD1 (5 bases). V was shortened by 4 bases and J by 4 bases, with 13 bases between the two germline ends. Per the germline V gene, CDR1 is LNHDA and CDR2 is SQIVND (reference sequence). This CDR3 is 14 amino acids long. In DNA, the CDR3 is TGTGCCAGTAGTACGGCCGCAGGGCTCTATGGCTACACCTTC. It specifies CASSTAAGLYGYTF.

V usage is TRBV2 and J usage is TRBJ1-1; D ambiguous. This CDR3 comprises 15 residues. Germline loops: CDR1 SNHLY, CDR2 FYNNEI. With 4 bases removed from V and 1 base from J, the gap between germline ends came to 13 bases. The CDR3 nucleotides read TGTGCCAGCAGTGGGGGTCCGGCGGAGAACACTGAAGCTTTCTTT. Its protein product is CASSGGPAENTEAFF.

In this sample, this clonotype turned up many times. This chain joins TRBV12-3 or TRBV12-4 and TRBJ2-1; no firm D call. The CDR3 length is 14 residues. V lost 2 bases to trimming and J lost 1 base, with 6 bases between them. CDR3 region: CASSLPGSYNEQFF. The CDR3 region has the DNA TGTGCCAGCAGTTTACCGGGTTCCTACAATGAGCAGTTCTTC.

This clonotype was counted between two and nine times. This chain links TRBV29-1 with TRBJ2-3; D perhaps matches TRBD2 (7 bases). Trimming took off 0 bases at V and 4 bases at J, with 11 bases between the two ends. Germline V gene data show CDR1 as SQVTM and CDR2 as ANQGSEA. The CDR3 loop spans 14 amino acids. The CDR3 loop reads CSVEDWGGADTQYF. The CDR3 bases are TGCAGCGTTGAAGATTGGGGGGGCGCAGATACGCAGTATTTT.

The genes are TRBV29-1 and TRBJ2-1; no clear D gene. Germline V CDR1 and CDR2: SQVTM, ANQGSEA. The CDR3 loop spans 16 amino acids. V dropped 0 bases and J dropped 0 bases, with 12 bases sitting between them. For the CDR3, the DNA is TGCAGCGTTGAAGAACCGTCACTCCTCTCCTACAATGAGCAGTTCTTC. Encoded protein: CSVEEPSLLSYNEQFF.

This clonotype was picked up a small number of times. This chain links TRBV7-9 with TRBJ2-5; the D gene is possibly TRBD1 (6 bases). V lost 0 bases to trimming and J lost 3 bases, with 8 bases between them. The CDR3 covers 14 residues. Germline-derived CDR1 and CDR2 are SEHNR and FQNEAQ (reference sequence). The CDR3 DNA is TGTGCCAGCAGCTTAGCTTCAGGGGAAGAGACCCAGTACTTC. As protein: CASSLASGEETQYF.

This clonotype was recorded at least ten times. The CDR3 sequence: CASSFPTPTYGYTF. In nucleotides, the CDR3 is TGTGCCAGCAGTTTTCCCACCCCCACTTATGGCTACACCTTC. The rearrangement links TRBV28 to TRBJ1-2; D not certain. With 3 bases removed from V and 5 bases from J, the gap between germline ends came to 13 bases. The CDR3 is made up of 14 amino acids. CDR1 is MDHEN, CDR2 SYDVKM, per germline.

The chain recombines TRBV9 with TRBJ1-6; tentatively, D is TRBD1 (5 bases). V was cut by 4 bases and J by 14 bases, with 28 bases left in between. This CDR3 is built from 17 residues. In germline, CDR1 is SGDLS, CDR2 YYNGEE. The CDR3 loop reads CASSNPGTRGLGAALHF. DNA for the CDR3: TGTGCCAGCAGCAACCCGGGAACTCGGGGCTTGGGTGCGGCCCTCCACTTT.

In its sample, this clonotype was seen a few times. The chain joins TRBV2 to TRBJ2-7, with TRBD2 matching 11 bases. Germline V gene data show CDR1 as SNHLY and CDR2 as FYNNEI. V lost 8 bases to trimming and J lost 1 base; unmatched junction nucleotides: 10. The CDR3 is made up of 16 amino acids. In nucleotides, the CDR3 is TGTGCCAGCGGCGGTAGCGGGGGGGCCGGGTCCTACGAGCAGTACTTC. It specifies CASGGSGGAGSYEQYF.

The gene calls are TRBV4-1 and TRBJ2-3, with no clear D. CDR1 is MGHRA and CDR2 is YSYEKL in the germline V gene. V dropped 1 base and J dropped 0 bases, with 11 bases sitting between them. The CDR3 is 16 amino acids. The CDR3 DNA follows: TGCGCCAGCAGCCAAGGTGGTCAGTTAAGCACAGATACGCAGTATTTT. Translated, it gives CASSQGGQLSTDTQYF.

The chain employs TRBV20-1 and TRBJ1-2; no firm D call. This CDR3 region has 13 residues. V was trimmed by 5 bases and J by 0 bases, leaving 10 bases between them. Germline V gene lookup returns CDR1 DFQATT and CDR2 SNEGSKA (reference sequence). CDR3 DNA: TGCAGTGCTCGTCCAGAGACTAACTATGGCTACACCTTC. Its protein is CSARPETNYGYTF.

This clonotype came up a few times. This chain connects TRBV5-1 to TRBJ1-4, with TRBD1 as a possible D gene (5 bases). V was shortened by 0 bases and J by 3 bases, with 9 bases between the two germline ends. The germline gives CDR1 SGHRS, CDR2 YFSETQ. The CDR3 extends over 15 amino acids. For the CDR3, the DNA is TGCGCCAGCAGCTTGGCCTGGGGGTCTAATGAAAAACTGTTTTTT. Protein product: CASSLAWGSNEKLFF.

This clonotype was counted at least ten times. The chain links TRBV11-2 to TRBJ2-7; a possible D gene is TRBD1 (5 bases). V was shortened by 2 bases and J by 5 bases, with 7 bases between the two germline ends. Germline-derived CDR1 and CDR2 are SGHAT and FQNNGV. The CDR3 consists of 12 residues. CDR3 region: CASSLQGHEQYF. The CDR3 nucleotides are TGTGCCAGCAGCTTACAGGGCCACGAGCAGTACTTC.

The V call is TRBV7-2, the J call TRBJ2-2; possibly TRBD1 for D (6 bases). Germline CDR1 reads SGHTA; CDR2 reads FQGNSA. The CDR3 runs 14 residues. V was shortened by 7 bases and J by 0 bases, with 9 bases between the two germline ends. The CDR3 DNA reads TGTGCCAGCATCCCAGGGGCGAACACCGGGGAGCTGTTTTTT. This translates into CASIPGANTGELFF.

The DNA of the CDR3 is TGTGCCAGCAGTATCAGGGTGAGGAACACTGAAGCTTTCTTT. Amino acids: CASSIRVRNTEAFF. The chain links TRBV12-3 or TRBV12-4 to TRBJ1-1; a weak D match, TRBD1 (5 bases). This CDR3 has 14 residues. The ends were cut back, 5 bases at V and 1 base at J, with 11 bases in the middle.

Here the CDR3 reads CASVSYEQYF. The CDR3 region has the DNA TGTGCCAGCGTCTCCTACGAGCAGTACTTC. The V gene is TRBV7-3, the J gene TRBJ2-7; D not certain. Trimming removed 8 bases at V and 0 bases at J, with 2 bases between. Germline CDR1 and CDR2: SGHTA and FQGTGA. This CDR3 is built from 10 residues.

This clonotype was counted between two and nine times. V is TRBV20-1 and J is TRBJ2-5; D might be TRBD2 (6 bases). Per germline, CDR1 DFQATT and CDR2 SNEGSKA (reference sequence). This CDR3 contains 12 residues. V lost 3 bases and J 5 bases, leaving 10 bases between the germline ends. The CDR3 coding sequence is TGCAGTGCTAGGCCCGGGGGTGAGACCCAGTACTTC. Translation gives CSARPGGETQYF.

The J gene is TRBJ2-2, the V gene TRBV9; D uncertain. V was clipped by 4 bases and J by 8 bases, with 6 bases between them. This CDR3 has 11 residues. CDR1 is SGDLS, CDR2 YYNGEE, per germline. CDR3 sequence reads: CASSTRGELFF. DNA for the CDR3: TGTGCCAGCAGCACCAGGGGGGAGCTGTTTTTT. Drawing the rest from reference TRBV9 and TRBJ2-2, the complete variable domain is DSGVTQTPKHLITATGQRVTLRCSPRSGDLSVYWYQQSLDQGLQFLIQYYNGEERAKGNILERFSAQQFPDLHSELNLSSLELGDSALYFCASSTRGELFFGEGSRLTVL.

This clonotype has only a few counts. The V gene is TRBV6-2 or TRBV6-3, the J gene TRBJ2-7, with 8 bases identical to TRBD2. In germline, CDR1 is MNHEY, CDR2 SVGEGT. Trimming took 4 bases from V and 5 from J; bases not matched to a gene: 7. The CDR3 covers 14 residues. The CDR3, as DNA: TGTGCCAGCAGTTGGCGGGGGGACCTCGACGAGCAGTACTTC. It translates to CASSWRGDLDEQYF.

V and J are TRBV21-1 and TRBJ2-7; the D call in the table, TRBD1, was not verified against the DNA. TRBV21-1 is shown as a pseudogene. This CDR3 region has 15 residues. CDR3 sequence: CASSATPIETYEQYF. Here the CDR3 DNA reads TGTGCCAGCAGCGCCACCCCTATTGAGACCTACGAGCAGTACTTC.

CDR3 sequence: CASSVSSTEAFF. The CDR3 coding sequence is TGTGCCAGCAGCGTGTCGAGCACTGAAGCTTTCTTT. The rearrangement joins TRBV7-9 to TRBJ1-1; D is ambiguous. Looked up from germline, CDR1 is SEHNR and CDR2 is FQNEAQ (reference sequence). V was pared by 5 bases and J by 4 bases, with 8 bases between. The CDR3 covers 12 residues.

This chain uses TRBV5-1 with TRBJ2-3; D uncertain. V was clipped by 2 bases and J by 4 bases, with 11 bases between them. This CDR3 region has 14 residues. CDR1 and CDR2 (germline): SGHRS, YFSETQ. CDR3 sequence: CASSFGRVPDTQYF. The CDR3 bases are TGCGCCAGCAGCTTCGGTAGGGTCCCAGATACGCAGTATTTT.

Here the CDR3 DNA reads TGCAGTGCCCCCGGTCTCGGATACGAAGCTTTCTTT. It encodes CSAPGLGYEAFF. V and J are TRBV20-1 and TRBJ1-1; D gene ambiguous. The CDR3 contains 12 residues. V was pared by 6 bases and J by 8 bases, with 16 bases between. Germline V lookup: CDR1 DFQATT, CDR2 SNEGSKA (reference sequence).

Comments on this clonotype: Since a much larger clone is just one base distant, this may be a read error. The V gene is TRBV5-1, the J gene TRBJ2-5, with TRBD2 identical over 8 bases. The germline CDR1 and CDR2 sequences are SGHRS and YFSETQ. The CDR3 sequence is 14 residues long. The CDR3: CANSWTSPRETQYF. CDR3 DNA sequence: TGCGCCAACAGCTGGACTAGCCCGCGGGAGACCCAGTACTTC. Supplemented by reference TRBV5-1 and TRBJ2-5, the full variable domain reads KAGVTQTPRYLIKTRGQQVTLSCSPISGHRSVSWYQQTPGQGLQFLFEYFSETQRNKGNFPGRFSGRQFSNSRSEMNVSTLELGDSALYLCANSWTSPRETQYFGPGTRLLVL.

There are many counts of this clonotype. One end of the junction fails to match germline, which may point to a read error. J is TRBJ2-5 and V is TRBV29-1; D unclear. The CDR3 is 10 residues long. Germline CDR1 and CDR2: SQVTM and ANQGSEA. The CDR3 DNA is TGCAGCGCTGAACAAGAGACCCAGTACTTC. This codes for CSAEQETQYF.

This clonotype was detected only a few times. The chain recombines TRBV20-1 with TRBJ2-1, with 11 bases matching TRBD2. CDR1 is DFQATT, CDR2 SNEGSKA, per germline (reference sequence). CDR3 size: 16 residues. The trim removed 1 base at V and 9 bases at J, leaving 11 bases unmatched. The CDR3 reads CSARVRLAGLWGEQFF. The CDR3 DNA reads as TGCAGTGCTAGAGTCAGACTAGCGGGGCTCTGGGGTGAGCAGTTCTTC.

At least ten counts were recorded for this clonotype. The genes are TRBV3-1 and TRBJ1-5; a weak D match, TRBD1 (6 bases). From germline, CDR1 is LGHDT and CDR2 YNNKEL (reference sequence). Trimming pared 3 bases from V and 4 bases from J, leaving 19 bases between. This CDR3 contains 17 residues. The CDR3 region is CASSQGHAADRNQPQHF. The CDR3 coding sequence is TGTGCCAGCAGCCAGGGGCACGCGGCGGACAGAAATCAGCCCCAGCATTTT. Full variable domain (outside the CDR3, taken from reference TRBV3-1 and TRBJ1-5): DTAVSQTPKYLVTQMGNDKSIKCEQNLGHDTMYWYKQDSKKFLKIMFSYNNKELIINETVPNRFSPKSPDKAHLNLHINSLELGDSAVYFCASSQGHAADRNQPQHFGDGTRLSIL.

The rearrangement links TRBV29-1 to TRBJ2-7; weak D call: TRBD2 (6 bases). V lost 4 bases and J lost 0, with 13 bases in between. CDR1 and CDR2 (germline): SQVTM, ANQGSEA. The CDR3 has 14 residues. Here the CDR3 DNA reads TGCAGCGTTGGAGGATCGCGGGACTCCTACGAGCAGTACTTC. It yields the protein CSVGGSRDSYEQYF.